The sequence of this TCR beta chain was determined in a study of blood T cell repertoires in COVID-19. This CDR3 contains 15 residues. The germline V gene encodes CDR1 SSHAT and CDR2 FNYEAQ (reference sequence). Per the original data handling: Reference gene primer amplification in the assay estimated nucleated cell counts. Profiling relied on immunoSEQ multiplex PCR, and the TCRdb table lists in-frame clones only, not all of them. The D gene and trimming were derived from the DNA, and the V and J assignments and clone size from that table. This sample carries 150,000 to 180,000 clones, 70% to 85% of them seen once, and the ten largest clones take approximately 30%. This clone was observed once. A read error may account for a junction end that differs from germline.

The source material was peripheral blood. The chain combines TRBV7-7 with TRBJ2-5; a possible D gene is TRBD2 (6 bases). This receptor was taken from a woman between 55 and 75 years old with acute or convalescent COVID-19. CDR3 bases: TGTGCTAGCAGCTTAGGCGGGGTTAGAGAGGAGACCCAGTACTTC. As protein: CASSLGGVREETQYF. Using reference TRBV7-7 and TRBJ2-5 for the parts outside the CDR3, the full variable domain is GAGVSQSPRYKVTKRGQDVTLRCDPISSHATLYWYQQALGQGPEFLTYFNYEAQPDKSGLPSDRFSAERPEGSISTLTIQRTEQRDSAMYRCASSLGGVREETQYFGPGTRLLVL.